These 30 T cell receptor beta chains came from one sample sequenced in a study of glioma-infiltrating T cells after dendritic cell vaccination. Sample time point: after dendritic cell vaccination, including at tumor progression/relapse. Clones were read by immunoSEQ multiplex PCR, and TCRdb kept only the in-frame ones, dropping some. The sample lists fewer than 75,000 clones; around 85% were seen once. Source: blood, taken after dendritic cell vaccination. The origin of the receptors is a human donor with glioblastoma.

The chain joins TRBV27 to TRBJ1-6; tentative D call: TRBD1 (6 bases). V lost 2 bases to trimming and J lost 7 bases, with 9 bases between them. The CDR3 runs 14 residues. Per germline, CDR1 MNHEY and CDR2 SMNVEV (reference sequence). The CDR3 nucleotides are TGTGCCAGCAGTTTAGGACAGAAAAATTCACCCCTCCACTTT. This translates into CASSLGQKNSPLHF.

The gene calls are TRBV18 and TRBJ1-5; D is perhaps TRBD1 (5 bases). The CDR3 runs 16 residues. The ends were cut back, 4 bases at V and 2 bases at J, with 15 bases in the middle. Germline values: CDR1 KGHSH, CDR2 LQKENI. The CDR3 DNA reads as TGTGCCAGCTCACGTCGGGGGGACCACGGCAATCAGCCCCAGCATTTT. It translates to CASSRRGDHGNQPQHF.

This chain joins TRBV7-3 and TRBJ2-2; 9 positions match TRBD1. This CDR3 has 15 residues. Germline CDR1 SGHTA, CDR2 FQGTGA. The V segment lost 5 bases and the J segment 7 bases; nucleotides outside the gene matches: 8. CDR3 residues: CASSVQGAHFGELFF. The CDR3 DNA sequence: TGTGCCAGCAGCGTACAGGGGGCGCATTTCGGGGAGCTGTTTTTT.

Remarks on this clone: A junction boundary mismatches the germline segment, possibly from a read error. CDR3 in DNA: TGTGCCAGCAGCTCCGCACGAGGAAACTCTGGAAACACCTTATATTTT. Translating it yields CASSSARGNSGNTLYF. The chain uses TRBV7-9 and TRBJ1-3; D not resolved. The length of the CDR3 is 16 residues. From germline, CDR1 is SEHNR and CDR2 FQNEAQ (reference sequence).

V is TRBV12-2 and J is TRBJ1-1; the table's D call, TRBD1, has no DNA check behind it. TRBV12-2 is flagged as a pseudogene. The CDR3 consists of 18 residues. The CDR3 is CASRLRGILDRSNTEAFF. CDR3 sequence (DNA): TGTGCAAGTCGCTTAAGGGGTATATTGGACAGATCGAACACTGAAGCTTTCTTT.

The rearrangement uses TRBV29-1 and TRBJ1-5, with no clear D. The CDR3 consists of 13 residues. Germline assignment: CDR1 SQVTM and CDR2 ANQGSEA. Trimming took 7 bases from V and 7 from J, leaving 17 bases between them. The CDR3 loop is CSAKLPGNQPQHF. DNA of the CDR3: TGCAGCGCAAAACTCCCGGGAAACCAGCCCCAGCATTTT.

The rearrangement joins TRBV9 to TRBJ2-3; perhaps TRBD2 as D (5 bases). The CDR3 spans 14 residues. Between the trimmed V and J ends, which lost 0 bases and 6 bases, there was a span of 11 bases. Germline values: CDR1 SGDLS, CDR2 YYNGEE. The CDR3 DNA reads TGTGCCAGCAGCGTAGTCTACCGAGGGGATACGCAGTATTTT. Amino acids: CASSVVYRGDTQYF.

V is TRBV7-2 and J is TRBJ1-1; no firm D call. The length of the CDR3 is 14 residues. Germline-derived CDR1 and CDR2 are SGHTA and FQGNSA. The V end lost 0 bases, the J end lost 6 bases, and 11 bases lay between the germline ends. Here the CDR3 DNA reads TGTGCCAGCAGCTTAGCGGGCCAGTACCCTGAAGCTTTCTTT. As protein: CASSLAGQYPEAFF.

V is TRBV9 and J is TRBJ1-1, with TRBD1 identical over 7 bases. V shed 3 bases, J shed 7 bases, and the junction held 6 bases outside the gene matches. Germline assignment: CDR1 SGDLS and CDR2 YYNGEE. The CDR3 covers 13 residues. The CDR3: CASSALGQLEAFF. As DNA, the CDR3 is TGTGCCAGCAGCGCCCTGGGACAGCTTGAAGCTTTCTTT.

The CDR3 protein is CASRGTGTLETQYF. CDR3 in DNA: TGTGCCAGCAGAGGGACAGGGACTTTGGAGACCCAGTACTTC. The chain recombines TRBV2 with TRBJ2-5; 9 bases agree with TRBD1. V trimming: 6 bases; J trimming: 5 bases; junction bases outside the gene matches: 7. Germline values: CDR1 SNHLY, CDR2 FYNNEI. This CDR3 is built from 14 residues.

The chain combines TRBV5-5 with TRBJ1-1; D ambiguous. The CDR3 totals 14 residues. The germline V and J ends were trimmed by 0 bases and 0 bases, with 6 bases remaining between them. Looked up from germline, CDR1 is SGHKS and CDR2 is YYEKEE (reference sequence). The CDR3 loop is CASSLGGLNTEAFF. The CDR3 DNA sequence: TGTGCCAGCAGCTTGGGAGGGTTGAACACTGAAGCTTTCTTT.

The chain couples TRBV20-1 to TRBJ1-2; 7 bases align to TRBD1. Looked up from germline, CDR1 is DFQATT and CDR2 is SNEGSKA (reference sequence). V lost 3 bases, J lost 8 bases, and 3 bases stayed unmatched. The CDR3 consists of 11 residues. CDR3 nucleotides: TGCAGTGCTAGTAGGGGGCAAGGCTACACCTTC. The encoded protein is CSASRGQGYTF.

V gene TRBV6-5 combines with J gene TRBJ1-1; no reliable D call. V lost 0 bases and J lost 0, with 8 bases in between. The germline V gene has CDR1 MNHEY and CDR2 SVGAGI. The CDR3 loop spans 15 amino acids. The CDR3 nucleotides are TGTGCCAGCAGTTACTCCTCCGGGATGAACACTGAAGCTTTCTTT. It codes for CASSYSSGMNTEAFF.

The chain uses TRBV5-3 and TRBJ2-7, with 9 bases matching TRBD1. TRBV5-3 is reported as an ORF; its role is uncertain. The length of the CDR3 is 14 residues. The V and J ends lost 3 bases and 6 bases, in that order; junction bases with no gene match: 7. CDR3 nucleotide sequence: TGTGCCAGAAGCTGTGGACAGGGGAGGGGCGAGCAGTACTTC. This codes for CARSCGQGRGEQYF.

The CDR3 sequence is CASSRTTGVGEQYF. The CDR3 nucleotides are TGTGCCAGCAGTCGAACGACAGGGGTAGGGGAGCAGTACTTC. The V and J genes are TRBV6-1 and TRBJ2-7; 8 bases align to TRBD1. Germline CDR1 and CDR2: MNHNS and SASEGT. The junction had 10 bases not matched to a gene; V was cut back by 5 bases and J by 7 bases. This CDR3 is built from 14 residues.

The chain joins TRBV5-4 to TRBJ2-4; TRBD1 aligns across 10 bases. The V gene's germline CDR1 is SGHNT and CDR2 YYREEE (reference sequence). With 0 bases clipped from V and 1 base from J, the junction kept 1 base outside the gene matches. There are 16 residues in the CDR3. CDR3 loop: CASSLGGQGAKNIQYF. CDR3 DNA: TGTGCCAGCAGCTTGGGGGGACAGGGGGCCAAAAACATTCAGTACTTC.

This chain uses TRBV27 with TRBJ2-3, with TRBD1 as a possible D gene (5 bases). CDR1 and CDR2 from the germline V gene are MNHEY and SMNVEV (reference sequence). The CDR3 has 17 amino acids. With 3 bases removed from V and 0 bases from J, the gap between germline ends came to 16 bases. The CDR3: CASSLGHFQPSTDTQYF. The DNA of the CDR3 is TGTGCCAGCAGTTTGGGGCACTTTCAACCCAGCACAGATACGCAGTATTTT.

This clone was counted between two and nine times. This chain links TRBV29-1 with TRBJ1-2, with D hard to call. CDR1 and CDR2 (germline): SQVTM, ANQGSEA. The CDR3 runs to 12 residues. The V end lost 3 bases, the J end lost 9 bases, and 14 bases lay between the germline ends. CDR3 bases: TGCAGCGTTGACGCCCCCCGAGGTAGCTACACCTTC. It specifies CSVDAPRGSYTF.

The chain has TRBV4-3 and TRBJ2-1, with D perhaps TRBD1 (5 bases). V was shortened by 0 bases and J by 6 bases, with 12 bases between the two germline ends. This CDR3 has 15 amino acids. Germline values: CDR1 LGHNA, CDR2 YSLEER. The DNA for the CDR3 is TGCGCCAGCAGCCAAGATCTCCAGGGCTTCAATGAGCAGTTCTTC. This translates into CASSQDLQGFNEQFF.

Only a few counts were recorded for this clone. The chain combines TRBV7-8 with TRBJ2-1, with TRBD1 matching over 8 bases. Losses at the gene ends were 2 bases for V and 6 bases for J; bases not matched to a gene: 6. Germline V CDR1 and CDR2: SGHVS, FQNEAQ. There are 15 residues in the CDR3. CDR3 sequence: CASSLPQGVTNEQFF. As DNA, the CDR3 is TGTGCCAGCAGCTTACCACAGGGGGTTACCAATGAGCAGTTCTTC.

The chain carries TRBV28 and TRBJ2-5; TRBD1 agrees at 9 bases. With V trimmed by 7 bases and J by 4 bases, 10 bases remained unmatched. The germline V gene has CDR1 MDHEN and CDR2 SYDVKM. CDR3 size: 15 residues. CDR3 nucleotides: TGTGCCAGCACGTGGACAGGGGTTGACGGAGAGACCCAGTACTTC. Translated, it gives CASTWTGVDGETQYF.

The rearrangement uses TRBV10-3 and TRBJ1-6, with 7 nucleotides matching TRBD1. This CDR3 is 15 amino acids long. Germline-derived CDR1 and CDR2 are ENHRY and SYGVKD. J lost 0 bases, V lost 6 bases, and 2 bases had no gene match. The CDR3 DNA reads TGTGCCATCAGCAGGGACAGCTCCTATAATTCACCCCTCCACTTT. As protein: CAISRDSSYNSPLHF.

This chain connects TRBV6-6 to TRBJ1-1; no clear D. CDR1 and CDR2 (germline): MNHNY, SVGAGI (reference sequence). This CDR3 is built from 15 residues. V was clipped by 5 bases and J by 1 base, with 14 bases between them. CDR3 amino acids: CASSLNLRRNTEAFF. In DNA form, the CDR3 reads TGTGCCAGCAGTCTAAACTTGAGGAGGAACACTGAAGCTTTCTTT.

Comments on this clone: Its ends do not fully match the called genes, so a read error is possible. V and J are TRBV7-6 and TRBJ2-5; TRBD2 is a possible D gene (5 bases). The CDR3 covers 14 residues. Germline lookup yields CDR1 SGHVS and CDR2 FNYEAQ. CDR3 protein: CASSLSGFGETQYF. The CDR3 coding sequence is TGTGCCAGCAGCTTATCTGGGTTTGGGGAGACCCAATACTTC.

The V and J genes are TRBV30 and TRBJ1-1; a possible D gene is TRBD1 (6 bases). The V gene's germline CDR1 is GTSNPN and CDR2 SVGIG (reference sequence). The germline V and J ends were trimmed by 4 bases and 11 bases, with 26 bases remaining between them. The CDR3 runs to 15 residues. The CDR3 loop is CAWTQAGDMGGVAFF. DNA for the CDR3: TGTGCCTGGACCCAGGCAGGGGACATGGGCGGTGTGGCTTTCTTT.

The CDR3 region is CASAGQDNQPQHF. The CDR3 bases are TGTGCCAGCGCGGGACAGGACAATCAGCCCCAGCATTTT. The chain uses TRBV10-3 and TRBJ1-5; 8 bases align to TRBD1. This CDR3 is 13 amino acids long. The germline V gene encodes CDR1 ENHRY and CDR2 SYGVKD. V shed 10 bases and J 3 bases; nucleotides not matched to a gene: 5.

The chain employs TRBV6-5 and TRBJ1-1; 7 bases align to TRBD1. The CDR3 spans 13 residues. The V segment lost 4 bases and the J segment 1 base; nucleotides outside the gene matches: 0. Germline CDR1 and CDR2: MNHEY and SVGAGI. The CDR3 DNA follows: TGTGCCAGCAGTTGGGACAGGAACACTGAAGCTTTCTTT. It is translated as CASSWDRNTEAFF.

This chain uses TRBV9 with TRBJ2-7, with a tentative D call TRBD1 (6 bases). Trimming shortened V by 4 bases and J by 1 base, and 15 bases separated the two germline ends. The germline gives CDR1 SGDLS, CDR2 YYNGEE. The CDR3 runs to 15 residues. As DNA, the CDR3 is TGTGCCAGCAGCCCATCGGACAGCCCTTCCTACGAGCAGTACTTC. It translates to CASSPSDSPSYEQYF.

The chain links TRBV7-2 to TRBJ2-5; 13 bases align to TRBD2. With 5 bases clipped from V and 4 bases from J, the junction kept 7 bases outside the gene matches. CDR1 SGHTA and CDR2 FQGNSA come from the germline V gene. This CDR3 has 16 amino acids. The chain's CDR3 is CASSETSGGAGETQYF. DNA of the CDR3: TGTGCCAGCAGCGAAACTAGCGGGGGGGCCGGAGAGACCCAGTACTTC.

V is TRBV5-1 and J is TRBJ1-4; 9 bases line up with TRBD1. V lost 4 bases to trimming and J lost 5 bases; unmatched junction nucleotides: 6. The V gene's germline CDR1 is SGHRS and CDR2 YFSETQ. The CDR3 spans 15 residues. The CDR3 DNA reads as TGCGCCAGCAGCACCGGGACAGGGAGGAATGAAAAACTGTTTTTT. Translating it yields CASSTGTGRNEKLFF.